The 8 T cell receptor beta chains listed next were all sequenced from one sample in a study of blood T cell repertoires in COVID-19. TCRdb's copy holds only in-frame clones and misses some; the assay was immunoSEQ multiplex PCR. The top ten clones hold around 2.3% of a sample with under 150,000 clones, 75% to 90% of them seen once. The source material was PBMCs or T cells enriched from blood (not recorded which). These receptors came from a woman between 45 and 65 years old who had recovered from COVID-19.

The V gene is TRBV10-3, the J gene TRBJ1-1, with 9 bases identical to TRBD1. Germline CDR1 is ENHRY and CDR2 is SYGVKD. The CDR3 is 13 residues long. V shed 6 bases and J 4 bases; nucleotides not matched to a gene: 3. The CDR3 protein is CAISQGQGTEAFF. DNA for the CDR3: TGTGCCATCAGCCAGGGACAGGGCACTGAAGCTTTCTTT.

The gene calls are TRBV3-1 (or the pseudogene TRBV3-2) and TRBJ1-4, with 7 bases lining up with TRBD1. The CDR3 runs 15 residues. Germline V gene lookup returns CDR1 LGHDT and CDR2 YNNKEL (reference sequence). After removal of 3 bases from V and 8 bases from J, the junction contained 9 bases not matched to a gene. The CDR3 is CASSHPGTEGEKLFF. The CDR3 nucleotides read TGTGCCAGCAGCCATCCCGGGACAGAAGGAGAAAAACTGTTTTTT.

The V and J genes are TRBV2 and TRBJ2-5; 8 bases line up with TRBD2. The J segment lost 5 bases and the V segment lost 3 bases, leaving 14 bases of the junction unmatched. The CDR3 loop spans 17 amino acids. Germline V CDR1 and CDR2: SNHLY, FYNNEI. The DNA for the CDR3 is TGTGCCAGCAGTGAGCGAGCGGGGGCATATGGGTCGGAGACCCAGTACTTC. As protein: CASSERAGAYGSETQYF.

The chain is built from TRBV11-3 and TRBJ1-1; tentatively, D is TRBD1 (5 bases). V was cut by 0 bases and J by 1 base, with 9 bases left in between. Germline lookup yields CDR1 SGHNT and CDR2 YENEEA. This CDR3 spans 15 amino acids. The CDR3 loop reads CASSLDPGQNTEAFF. CDR3 in DNA: TGTGCCAGCAGCTTAGATCCAGGACAGAACACTGAAGCTTTCTTT.

The gene calls are TRBV11-2 and TRBJ2-1; D is undetermined. Per the germline V gene, CDR1 is SGHAT and CDR2 is FQNNGV. The CDR3 is made up of 14 amino acids. V lost 0 bases to trimming and J lost 7 bases, with 10 bases between them. CDR3 DNA: TGTGCCAGCAGCTTAGATCCTGTTTTGAATGAGCAGTTCTTC. Its translation is CASSLDPVLNEQFF.

The rearrangement joins TRBV6-1 to TRBJ1-6; TRBD1 matches 7 bases. Germline V gene lookup returns CDR1 MNHNS and CDR2 SASEGT. Trimming took 2 bases from V and 13 from J; bases not matched to a gene: 11. The CDR3 length is 15 residues. In DNA form, the CDR3 reads TGTGCCAGCAGTGAACAGGTGACAGGGACGGGGCCCCTCCACTTT. Translated: CASSEQVTGTGPLHF.

J is TRBJ1-2 and V is TRBV6-2 or TRBV6-3, with 7 positions matching TRBD1. Germline CDR1 reads MNHEY; CDR2 reads SVGEGT. With 0 bases clipped from V and 0 bases from J, the junction kept 4 bases outside the gene matches. The CDR3 consists of 16 residues. The CDR3 DNA reads as TGTGCCAGCAGTTACTCAGGGACAGATTCTAACTATGGCTACACCTTC. The encoded protein is CASSYSGTDSNYGYTF.

A word on this clone: The junction and the germline gene differ at one end; a read error may be behind it. V and J are TRBV29-1 and TRBJ1-2; possible D gene TRBD1, 5 bases. The length of the CDR3 is 13 residues. CDR1 is SQVTM, CDR2 ANQGSEA, per germline. CDR3 residues: CSAPGQGAAGEAF. The CDR3 nucleotides are TGCAGCGCCCCTGGTCAGGGCGCGGCGGGAGAGGCCTTC.